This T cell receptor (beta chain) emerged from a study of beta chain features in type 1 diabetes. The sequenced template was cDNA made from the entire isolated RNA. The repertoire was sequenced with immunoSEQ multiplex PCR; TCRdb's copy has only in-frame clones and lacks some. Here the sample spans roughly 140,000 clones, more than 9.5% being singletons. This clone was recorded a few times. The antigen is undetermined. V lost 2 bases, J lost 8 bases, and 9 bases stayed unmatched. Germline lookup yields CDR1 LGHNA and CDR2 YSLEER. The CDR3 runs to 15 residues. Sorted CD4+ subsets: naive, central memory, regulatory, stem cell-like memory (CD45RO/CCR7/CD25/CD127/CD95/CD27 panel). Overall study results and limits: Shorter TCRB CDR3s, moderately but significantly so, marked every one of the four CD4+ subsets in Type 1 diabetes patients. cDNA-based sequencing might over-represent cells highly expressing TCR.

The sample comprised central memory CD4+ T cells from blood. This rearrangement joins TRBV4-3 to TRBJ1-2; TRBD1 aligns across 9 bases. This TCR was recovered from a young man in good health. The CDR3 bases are TGCGCCAGCAGCCAAACCTACAGGGGGCCTAGGGGCTACACCTTC. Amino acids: CASSQTYRGPRGYTF.